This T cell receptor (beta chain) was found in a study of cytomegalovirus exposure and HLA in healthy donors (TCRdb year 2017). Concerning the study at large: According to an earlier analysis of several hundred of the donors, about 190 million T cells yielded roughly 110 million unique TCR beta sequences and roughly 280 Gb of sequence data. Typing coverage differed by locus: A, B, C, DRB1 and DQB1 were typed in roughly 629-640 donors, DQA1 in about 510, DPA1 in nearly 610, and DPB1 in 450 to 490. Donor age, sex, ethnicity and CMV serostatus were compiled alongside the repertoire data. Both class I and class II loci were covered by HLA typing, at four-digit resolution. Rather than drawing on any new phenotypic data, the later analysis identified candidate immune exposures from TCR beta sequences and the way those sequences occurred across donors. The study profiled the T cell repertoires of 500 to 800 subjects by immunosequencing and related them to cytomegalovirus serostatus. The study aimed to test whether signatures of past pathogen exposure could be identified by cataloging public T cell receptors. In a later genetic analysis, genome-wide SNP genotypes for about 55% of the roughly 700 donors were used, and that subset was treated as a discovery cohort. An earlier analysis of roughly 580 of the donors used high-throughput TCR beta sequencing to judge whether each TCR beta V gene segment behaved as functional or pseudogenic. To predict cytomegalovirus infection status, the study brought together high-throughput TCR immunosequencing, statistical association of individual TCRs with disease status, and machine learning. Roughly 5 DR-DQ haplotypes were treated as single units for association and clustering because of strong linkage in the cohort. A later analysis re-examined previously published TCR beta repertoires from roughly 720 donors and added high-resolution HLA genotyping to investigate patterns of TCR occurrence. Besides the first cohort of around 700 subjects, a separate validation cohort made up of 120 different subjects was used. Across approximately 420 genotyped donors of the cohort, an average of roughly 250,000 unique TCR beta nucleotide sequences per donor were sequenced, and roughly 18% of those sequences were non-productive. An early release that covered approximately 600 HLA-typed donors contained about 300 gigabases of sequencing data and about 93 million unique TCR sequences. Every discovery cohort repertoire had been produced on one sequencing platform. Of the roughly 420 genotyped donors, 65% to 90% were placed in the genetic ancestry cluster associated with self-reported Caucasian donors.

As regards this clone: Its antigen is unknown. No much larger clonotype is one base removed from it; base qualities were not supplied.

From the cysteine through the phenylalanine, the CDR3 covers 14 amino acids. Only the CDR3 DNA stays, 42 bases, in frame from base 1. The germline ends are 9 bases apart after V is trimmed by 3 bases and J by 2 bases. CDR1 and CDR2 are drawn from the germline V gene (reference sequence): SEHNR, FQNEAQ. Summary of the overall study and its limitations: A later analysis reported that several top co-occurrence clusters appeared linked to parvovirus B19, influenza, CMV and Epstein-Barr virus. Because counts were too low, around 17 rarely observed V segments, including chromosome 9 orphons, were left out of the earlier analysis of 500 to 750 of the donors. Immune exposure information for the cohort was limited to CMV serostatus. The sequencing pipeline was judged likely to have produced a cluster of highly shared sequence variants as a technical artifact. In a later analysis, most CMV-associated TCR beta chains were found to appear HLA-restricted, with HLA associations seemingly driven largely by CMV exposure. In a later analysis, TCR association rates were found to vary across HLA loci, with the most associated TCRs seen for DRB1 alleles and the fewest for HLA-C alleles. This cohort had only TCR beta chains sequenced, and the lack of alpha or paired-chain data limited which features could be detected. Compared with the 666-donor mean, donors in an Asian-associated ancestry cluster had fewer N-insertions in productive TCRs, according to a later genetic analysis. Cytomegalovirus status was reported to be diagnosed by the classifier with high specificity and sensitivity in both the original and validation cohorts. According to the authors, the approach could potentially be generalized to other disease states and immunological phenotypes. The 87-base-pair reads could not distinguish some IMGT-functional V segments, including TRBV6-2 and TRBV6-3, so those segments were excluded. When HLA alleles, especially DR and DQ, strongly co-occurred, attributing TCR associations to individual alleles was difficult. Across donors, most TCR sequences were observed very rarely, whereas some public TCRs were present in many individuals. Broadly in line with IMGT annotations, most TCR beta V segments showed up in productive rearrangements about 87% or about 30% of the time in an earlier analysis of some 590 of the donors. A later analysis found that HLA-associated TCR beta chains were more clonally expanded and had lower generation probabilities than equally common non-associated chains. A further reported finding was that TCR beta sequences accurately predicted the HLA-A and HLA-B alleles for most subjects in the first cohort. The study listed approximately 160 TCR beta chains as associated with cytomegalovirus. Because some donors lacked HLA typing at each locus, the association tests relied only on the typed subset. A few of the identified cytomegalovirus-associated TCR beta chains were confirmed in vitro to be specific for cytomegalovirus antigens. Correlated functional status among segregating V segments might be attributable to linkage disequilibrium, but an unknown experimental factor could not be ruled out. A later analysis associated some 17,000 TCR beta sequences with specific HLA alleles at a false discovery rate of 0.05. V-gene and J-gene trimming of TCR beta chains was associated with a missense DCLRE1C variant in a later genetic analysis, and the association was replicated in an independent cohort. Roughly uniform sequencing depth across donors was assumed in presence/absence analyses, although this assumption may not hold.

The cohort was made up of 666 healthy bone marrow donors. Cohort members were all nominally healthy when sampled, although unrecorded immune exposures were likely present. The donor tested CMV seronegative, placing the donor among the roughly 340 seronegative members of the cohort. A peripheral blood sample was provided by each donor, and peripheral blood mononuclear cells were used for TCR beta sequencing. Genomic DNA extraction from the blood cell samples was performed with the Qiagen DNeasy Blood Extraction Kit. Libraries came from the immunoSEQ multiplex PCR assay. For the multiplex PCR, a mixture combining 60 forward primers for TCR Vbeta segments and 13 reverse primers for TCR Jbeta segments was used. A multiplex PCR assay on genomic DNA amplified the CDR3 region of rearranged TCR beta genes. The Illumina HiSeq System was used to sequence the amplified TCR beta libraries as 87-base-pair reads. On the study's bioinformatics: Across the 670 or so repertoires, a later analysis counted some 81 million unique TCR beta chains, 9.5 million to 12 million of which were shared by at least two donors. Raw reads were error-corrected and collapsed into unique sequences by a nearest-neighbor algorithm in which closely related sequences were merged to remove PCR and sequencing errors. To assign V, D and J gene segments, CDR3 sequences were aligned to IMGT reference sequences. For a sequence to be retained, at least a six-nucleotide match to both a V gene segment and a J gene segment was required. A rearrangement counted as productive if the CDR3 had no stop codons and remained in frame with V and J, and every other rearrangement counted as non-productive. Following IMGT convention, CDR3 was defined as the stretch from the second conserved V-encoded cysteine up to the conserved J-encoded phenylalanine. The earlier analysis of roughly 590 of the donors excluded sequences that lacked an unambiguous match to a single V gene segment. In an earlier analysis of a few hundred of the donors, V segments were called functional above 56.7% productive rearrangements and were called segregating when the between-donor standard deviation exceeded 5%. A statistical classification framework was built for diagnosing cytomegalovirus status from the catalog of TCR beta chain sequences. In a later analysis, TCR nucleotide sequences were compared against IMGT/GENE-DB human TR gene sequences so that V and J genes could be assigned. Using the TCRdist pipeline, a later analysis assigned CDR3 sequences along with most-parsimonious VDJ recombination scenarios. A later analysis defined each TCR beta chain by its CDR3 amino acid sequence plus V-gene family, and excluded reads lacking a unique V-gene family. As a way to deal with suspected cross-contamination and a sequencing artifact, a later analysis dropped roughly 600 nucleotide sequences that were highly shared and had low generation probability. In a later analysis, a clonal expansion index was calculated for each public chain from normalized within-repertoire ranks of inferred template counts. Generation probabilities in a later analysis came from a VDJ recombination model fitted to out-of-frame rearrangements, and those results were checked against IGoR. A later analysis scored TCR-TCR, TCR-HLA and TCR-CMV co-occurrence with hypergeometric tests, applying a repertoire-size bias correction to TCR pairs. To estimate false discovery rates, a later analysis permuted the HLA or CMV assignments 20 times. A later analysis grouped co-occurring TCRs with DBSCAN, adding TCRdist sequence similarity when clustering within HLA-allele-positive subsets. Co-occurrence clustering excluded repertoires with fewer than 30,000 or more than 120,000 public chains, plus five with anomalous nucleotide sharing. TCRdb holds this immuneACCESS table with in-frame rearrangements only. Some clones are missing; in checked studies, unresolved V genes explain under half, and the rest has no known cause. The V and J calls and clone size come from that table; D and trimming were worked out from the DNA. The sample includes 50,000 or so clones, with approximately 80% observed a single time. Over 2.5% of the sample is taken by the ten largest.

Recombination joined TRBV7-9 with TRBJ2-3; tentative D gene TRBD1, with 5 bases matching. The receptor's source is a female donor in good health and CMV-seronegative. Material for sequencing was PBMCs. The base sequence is TGTGCCAGCAGCTTTCTACAGGACACAGATACGCAGTATTTT. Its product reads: CASSFLQDTDTQYF.